This TCR beta chain was captured by sequencing in a study of blood T cells in healthy people across ages. A sample-barcoded 5' primer and a J-beta primer mix were used in a second PCR of about 6 to 12 cycles. Each CDR3 protein gets one entry after TCRdb re-called the 5' RACE reads with MiXCR. The sample holds 1.5 million to 2 million distinct CDR3 sequences, 34% seen once. The sequencing sample was made of blood. This clonotype originated in a woman aged 30 to 39 in good health.

CDR3 sequence reads: CASSFTSGRTNIQYF. CDR3 DNA: TGTGCCAGCAGCTTTACTAGCGGGAGAACAAACATTCAGTACTTC. V is TRBV5-5 and J is TRBJ2-4; 11 positions agree with TRBD2. The junction had 4 bases not matched to a gene; V was cut back by 2 bases and J by 6 bases. The CDR3 extends over 15 amino acids. Per the germline V gene, CDR1 is SGHKS and CDR2 is YYEKEE (reference sequence).